The rows below give T cell receptor beta chains drawn from one sample of a study of blood T cells in healthy people across ages. From the 5' RACE reads, TCRdb called clonotypes with MiXCR, one entry per CDR3 protein. This table has 550,000 to 750,000 distinct CDR3 sequences, around 21% appearing once. Sequences were obtained from blood. The receptors come from a man between 65 and 79 years old in good health. Both conserved end residues are part of each CDR3. The D gene is left open where the match is weak. Where a row states a size, it is once, few, many or the class of an expanded clone; other rows omit it.

V	D	size	J	CDR3	DNA
TRBV7-6	TRBD1	few	TRBJ2-2	CASSLVTGTNTGELFF	TGTGCCAGCAGCTTAGTGACAGGGACGAACACCGGGGAGCTGTTTTTT
TRBV27	.	.	TRBJ2-7	CASKPLAGQGEQYF	TGTGCCAGCAAGCCCCTAGCGGGACAGGGGGAGCAGTACTTC
TRBV12-3/TRBV12-4	TRBD2	few	TRBJ2-7	CASSTGTSRYEQYF	TGTGCCAGCAGTACGGGGACTAGTCGGTACGAGCAGTACTTC
TRBV6-2/TRBV6-3	.	many	TRBJ2-1	CASSHPDRSHEQFF	TGTGCCAGCAGTCACCCTGATCGCAGCCATGAGCAGTTCTTC
TRBV27	.	.	TRBJ2-7	CASSFGSGYEQYF	TGTGCCAGCAGTTTCGGCAGTGGCTACGAGCAGTACTTC
TRBV3-1	.	.	TRBJ2-1	CASSQGVSVDEQFF	TGTGCCAGCAGCCAAGGGGTTAGCGTCGATGAGCAGTTCTTC
TRBV5-1	TRBD2	few	TRBJ2-1	CASGPLAGDGYNEQFF	TGCGCCAGCGGCCCGTTAGCGGGAGATGGGTACAATGAGCAGTTCTTC
TRBV12-3/TRBV12-4	.	.	TRBJ2-7	CASSTVEGSYEQYF	TGTGCCAGCAGTACAGTTGAGGGCTCCTACGAGCAGTACTTC
TRBV14	TRBD2	many	TRBJ2-1	CASSQVAGTDEQFF	TGTGCCAGCAGCCAGGTAGCGGGAACGGATGAGCAGTTCTTC
TRBV6-5	.	few	TRBJ2-7	CASSSPDGYEQYF	TGTGCCAGCAGTTCTCCAGACGGCTACGAGCAGTACTTC
TRBV5-1	TRBD2	.	TRBJ2-5	CASSWEGRQETQYF	TGCGCCAGCAGCTGGGAGGGTAGGCAAGAGACCCAGTACTTC
TRBV7-9	.	few	TRBJ1-2	CATTIQGSNYGYTF	TGTGCCACCACAATTCAGGGCTCTAACTATGGCTACACCTTC
TRBV3-1	.	few	TRBJ1-2	CASSQEGRGAYGYTF	TGTGCCAGCAGCCAAGAGGGCAGGGGCGCATATGGCTACACCTTC
TRBV3-1	.	.	TRBJ2-3	CASSQTRSTDTQYF	TGTGCCAGCAGCCAAACCCGAAGCACAGATACGCAGTATTTT
TRBV7-2	.	.	TRBJ1-2	CASSPDWNYGYTF	TGTGCCAGCAGCCCCGACTGGAACTATGGCTACACCTTC
TRBV2	TRBD1	.	TRBJ1-3	CASPRRGQSGNTIYF	TGTGCCAGCCCCCGAAGGGGACAGTCGGGAAACACCATATATTTT
TRBV20-1	TRBD1	.	TRBJ1-2	CSANHPDITGDGYTF	TGCAGTGCTAATCATCCCGATATTACAGGGGATGGCTACACCTTC
TRBV20-1	.	.	TRBJ1-2	CSASSDPGYTF	TGCAGTGCTAGTTCGGATCCTGGCTACACCTTC
TRBV20-1	.	few	TRBJ2-5	CSASSTGQETQYF	TGCAGTGCTAGTTCGACAGGTCAAGAGACCCAGTACTTC
TRBV2	.	few	TRBJ2-2	CASGVGEGTGELFF	TGTGCCAGCGGGGTCGGAGAGGGCACCGGGGAGCTGTTTTTT
TRBV18	.	many	TRBJ2-3	CASSPPDSTDTQYF	TGTGCCAGCTCACCACCGGACAGCACAGATACGCAGTATTTT
TRBV5-1	TRBD1	.	TRBJ1-4	CASSTGQSNENLFF	TGCGCCAGCAGCACGGGACAGTCTAATGAAAACCTGTTTTTT
TRBV4-1	.	many	TRBJ2-3	CASSQQNRDTQYF	TGCGCCAGCAGCCAACAGAATCGAGATACGCAGTATTTT
TRBV29-1	.	few	TRBJ2-7	CSVLSHSGYEQYF	TGCAGCGTTTTATCACATAGTGGCTACGAGCAGTACTTC
TRBV6-2/TRBV6-3	TRBD2	few	TRBJ2-2	CASSAPGLVVAGELFF	TGTGCCAGCAGTGCACCGGGACTAGTCGTCGCCGGGGAGCTGTTTTTT
TRBV5-1	.	few	TRBJ2-7	CASSLEGDGPYEQYF	TGCGCCAGCAGCTTGGAAGGTGACGGACCTTACGAGCAGTACTTC
TRBV7-2	.	.	TRBJ1-2	CASSLAVRDERGCTF	TGTGCCAGCAGCTTAGCTGTCCGGGACGAACGGGGTTGTACCTTC